A selection of T cell receptor beta chains follows, all from one sample in a study of shared clonotypes between healthy human individuals. TCRdb's table, derived via immunoSEQ multiplex PCR, lists solely in-frame clones and lacks some. The sample records 730,000 or so clones, about two thirds being singletons. The sequencing sample was made of memory CD4+ T cells sorted from blood. Receptors originate from a woman aged 25 to 45 in good health. CDR3s include the opening cysteine and the closing phenylalanine or tryptophan. D genes are given only for firm matches. Not all rows give a size; the values are once, few, many and, for expanded clones, a class.

J gene: TRBJ1-2
CDR3 length: 14
V gene: TRBV7-8
D gene: TRBD1
clone size: once
CDR3 protein: CASSERTGGRGYTF
CDR3 DNA: TGTGCCAGCAGCGAACGGACAGGAGGAAGAGGCTACACCTTC

J gene: TRBJ2-7
CDR3 length: 18
V gene: TRBV4-1
D gene: -
clone size: -
CDR3 protein: CASSQALLGDLNSYEQYF
CDR3 DNA: TGCGCCAGCAGCCAGGCCCTTTTAGGGGACTTAAATTCCTACGAGCAGTACTTC

J gene: TRBJ2-5
CDR3 length: 13
V gene: TRBV10-1
D gene: TRBD2
clone size: -
CDR3 protein: CASSAGGQKTQYF
CDR3 DNA: TGCGCCAGCAGTGCGGGAGGTCAAAAGACCCAGTACTTC

J gene: TRBJ2-1
CDR3 length: 15
V gene: TRBV2
D gene: TRBD2
clone size: -
CDR3 protein: CASHLGLDYIRGQFF
CDR3 DNA: TGTGCCAGTCATTTGGGACTAGATTATATTCGGGGGCAGTTCTTC

J gene: TRBJ2-1
CDR3 length: 15
V gene: TRBV7-7
D gene: -
clone size: -
CDR3 protein: CASSLESGLSNEQFF
CDR3 DNA: TGTGCCAGCAGCTTAGAGTCGGGCTTGAGCAATGAGCAGTTCTTC

J gene: TRBJ2-7
CDR3 length: 14
V gene: TRBV5-1
D gene: TRBD1
clone size: -
CDR3 protein: CASSMPGTVYEQYF
CDR3 DNA: TGCGCCAGCAGCATGCCCGGGACAGTCTACGAGCAGTACTTC

J gene: TRBJ1-6
CDR3 length: 14
V gene: TRBV7-9
D gene: -
clone size: -
CDR3 protein: CASSRDTTYSPLHF
CDR3 DNA: TGTGCCAGCAGTCGGGACACCACCTATTCACCCCTCCACTTT

J gene: TRBJ2-7
CDR3 length: 13
V gene: TRBV29-1
D gene: -
clone size: few
CDR3 protein: CSVVRQGTYEQYF
CDR3 DNA: TGCAGCGTTGTAAGGCAGGGGACCTACGAGCAGTACTTC

J gene: TRBJ2-7
CDR3 length: 16
V gene: TRBV11-1
D gene: -
clone size: -
CDR3 protein: CASSFSLTGDSYEQYF
CDR3 DNA: TGTGCCAGCAGCTTCTCCTTAACGGGCGACAGCTACGAGCAGTACTTC

J gene: TRBJ1-1
CDR3 length: 12
V gene: TRBV29-1
D gene: -
clone size: once
CDR3 protein: CSARVPNTEAFF
CDR3 DNA: TGCAGCGCCAGGGTCCCGAACACTGAAGCTTTCTTT

J gene: TRBJ1-1
CDR3 length: 13
V gene: TRBV30
D gene: -
clone size: -
CDR3 protein: CAWSHGRGTEAFF
CDR3 DNA: TGTGCCTGGAGTCACGGCCGGGGCACTGAAGCTTTCTTT

J gene: TRBJ2-3
CDR3 length: 14
V gene: TRBV4-2
D gene: TRBD2
clone size: -
CDR3 protein: CASSQAGGTDTQYF
CDR3 DNA: TGTGCCAGCAGCCAAGCGGGGGGTACAGATACGCAGTATTTT

J gene: TRBJ1-4
CDR3 length: 17
V gene: TRBV19
D gene: TRBD1
clone size: -
CDR3 protein: CASSTQAGTALNEKLFF
CDR3 DNA: TGTGCCAGTAGTACACAGGCCGGGACAGCCCTTAATGAAAAACTGTTTTTT

J gene: TRBJ1-2
CDR3 length: 14
V gene: TRBV28
D gene: -
clone size: -
CDR3 protein: CASHHAESSYGYTF
CDR3 DNA: TGTGCCAGCCATCACGCGGAGTCCTCCTATGGCTACACCTTC

J gene: TRBJ2-5
CDR3 length: 11
V gene: TRBV7-6
D gene: -
clone size: -
CDR3 protein: CASSFQETQYF
CDR3 DNA: TGTGCCAGCAGCTTCCAAGAGACCCAGTACTTC

J gene: TRBJ2-5
CDR3 length: 14
V gene: TRBV18
D gene: TRBD1
clone size: -
CDR3 protein: CASSPNRGQETQYF
CDR3 DNA: TGTGCCAGCTCACCAAACAGGGGCCAAGAGACCCAGTACTTC

J gene: TRBJ1-1
CDR3 length: 14
V gene: TRBV2
D gene: -
clone size: -
CDR3 protein: CASSEQGVNTEAFF
CDR3 DNA: TGTGCCAGCAGCGAACAGGGAGTGAACACTGAAGCTTTCTTT

J gene: TRBJ1-2
CDR3 length: 16
V gene: TRBV18
D gene: TRBD1
clone size: -
CDR3 protein: CASSRGGQGLSNGYTF
CDR3 DNA: TGTGCCAGCTCACGTGGTGGACAGGGCCTTAGCAACGGCTACACCTTC

J gene: TRBJ2-3
CDR3 length: 16
V gene: TRBV5-1
D gene: -
clone size: -
CDR3 protein: CASSLVGGSSTDTQYF
CDR3 DNA: TGCGCCAGCAGCTTGGTAGGCGGCTCTAGCACAGATACGCAGTATTTT

J gene: TRBJ1-2
CDR3 length: 12
V gene: TRBV28
D gene: -
clone size: few
CDR3 protein: CASSLGFEGYTF
CDR3 DNA: TGTGCCAGCAGTTTAGGGTTCGAGGGCTACACCTTC

J gene: TRBJ2-3
CDR3 length: 15
V gene: TRBV28
D gene: TRBD2
clone size: -
CDR3 protein: CASNIIAGAPDTQYF
CDR3 DNA: TGTGCCAGCAATATAATAGCGGGAGCCCCAGATACGCAGTATTTT

J gene: TRBJ1-1
CDR3 length: 14
V gene: TRBV7-2
D gene: -
clone size: many
CDR3 protein: CASSLGGFNTEAFF
CDR3 DNA: TGTGCCAGCAGCTTGGGGGGTTTCAACACTGAAGCTTTCTTT

J gene: TRBJ1-1
CDR3 length: 13
V gene: TRBV18
D gene: -
clone size: -
CDR3 protein: CASSPDMNTEAFF
CDR3 DNA: TGTGCCAGCTCACCAGACATGAACACTGAAGCTTTCTTT

J gene: TRBJ1-1
CDR3 length: 12
V gene: TRBV27
D gene: -
clone size: -
CDR3 protein: CASSPLNTEAFF
CDR3 DNA: TGTGCCAGCAGTCCACTTAACACTGAAGCTTTCTTT

J gene: TRBJ2-7
CDR3 length: 14
V gene: TRBV18
D gene: -
clone size: -
CDR3 protein: CASSLDRSSYEQYF
CDR3 DNA: TGTGCCAGCTCACTCGACCGGAGCTCCTACGAGCAGTACTTC

J gene: TRBJ2-7
CDR3 length: 16
V gene: TRBV5-4
D gene: TRBD2
clone size: -
CDR3 protein: CASSSGSGRAVYEQYF
CDR3 DNA: TGTGCCAGCAGCTCCGGGAGCGGGAGGGCCGTGTACGAGCAGTACTTC

J gene: TRBJ2-3
CDR3 length: 15
V gene: TRBV2
D gene: TRBD2
clone size: -
CDR3 protein: CASRKLAGSTDTQYF
CDR3 DNA: TGTGCCAGCAGGAAACTAGCGGGTAGCACAGATACGCAGTATTTT

J gene: TRBJ2-1
CDR3 length: 13
V gene: TRBV29-1
D gene: -
clone size: -
CDR3 protein: CSVEDLIQGGVFF
CDR3 DNA: TGCAGCGTTGAAGATCTCATCCAGGGGGGGGTGTTCTTC

J gene: TRBJ2-1
CDR3 length: 10
V gene: TRBV29-1
D gene: -
clone size: few
CDR3 protein: CSVRGNEQFF
CDR3 DNA: TGCAGCGTACGGGGGAATGAGCAGTTCTTC

J gene: TRBJ1-3
CDR3 length: 17
V gene: TRBV30
D gene: TRBD1
clone size: -
CDR3 protein: CAWDRDRDLLGGNTIYF
CDR3 DNA: TGTGCCTGGGACCGGGACAGGGACCTCTTGGGTGGGAACACCATATATTTT

J gene: TRBJ2-1
CDR3 length: 15
V gene: TRBV27
D gene: TRBD2
clone size: -
CDR3 protein: CASSVGAGGLNEQFF
CDR3 DNA: TGTGCCAGCAGCGTAGGAGCGGGAGGACTCAATGAGCAGTTCTTC

J gene: TRBJ2-1
CDR3 length: 14
V gene: TRBV5-1
D gene: -
clone size: many
CDR3 protein: CASSFFGQDNEQFF
CDR3 DNA: TGCGCCAGCAGCTTCTTCGGCCAAGACAATGAGCAGTTCTTC